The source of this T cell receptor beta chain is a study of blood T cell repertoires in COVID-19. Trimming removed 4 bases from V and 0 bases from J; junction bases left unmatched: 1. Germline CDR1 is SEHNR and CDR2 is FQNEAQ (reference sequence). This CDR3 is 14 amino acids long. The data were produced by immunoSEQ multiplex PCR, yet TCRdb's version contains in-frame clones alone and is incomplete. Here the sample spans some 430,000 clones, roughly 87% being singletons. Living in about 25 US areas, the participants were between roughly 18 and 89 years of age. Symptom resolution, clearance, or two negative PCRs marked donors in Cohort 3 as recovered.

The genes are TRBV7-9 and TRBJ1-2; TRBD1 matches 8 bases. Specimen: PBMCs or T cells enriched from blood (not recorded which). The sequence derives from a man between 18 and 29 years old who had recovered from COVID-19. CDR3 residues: CASSSTGANYGYTF. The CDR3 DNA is TGTGCCAGCAGCTCGACAGGGGCTAACTATGGCTACACCTTC.